This is a list of T cell receptor beta chains from one sample in a study of blood T cell repertoires in COVID-19. Measured with immunoSEQ multiplex PCR; TCRdb has only the in-frame clones, and not every one. Seen here are about 210,000 clones, about 90% observed once, and the top ten hold more than 0.95%. The material sequenced was peripheral blood. Every receptor here comes from a man aged 30 to 39 with acute or convalescent COVID-19. Both conserved end residues are part of each CDR3. The D gene is left open where the match is weak. Rows give clone size only sometimes, using once, few, many, or a class for an expanded clone.

V: TRBV28; D: TRBD1; size: .; J: TRBJ1-2; DNA: TGTGCCAGCAGTTCCTCCGACAGGGTGGGCTACACCTTC; CDR3: CASSSSDRVGYTF
V: TRBV3-1/TRBV3-2; D: .; size: .; J: TRBJ1-1; DNA: TGTGCCAGCAGCACTGACAGCTCACGTACTGAAGCTTTCTTT; CDR3: CASSTDSSRTEAFF
V: TRBV28; D: .; size: .; J: TRBJ1-2; DNA: TGTGCCAGCAGCACCTTGCAGGGGCGTGGCTACACCTTC; CDR3: CASSTLQGRGYTF
V: TRBV3-1/TRBV3-2; D: .; size: .; J: TRBJ2-5; DNA: TGTGCCAGCAGACAGTACCAAGAGACCCAGTACTTC; CDR3: CASRQYQETQYF
V: TRBV3-1/TRBV3-2; D: TRBD2; size: .; J: TRBJ2-3; DNA: TGTGCCAGCAGCCAAGAAAAGTTCCGACACGGTAGCGGGAGGGCTTATAGAGATACGCAGTATTTT; CDR3: CASSQEKFRHGSGRAYRDTQYF
V: TRBV6-5; D: TRBD1; size: .; J: TRBJ1-6; DNA: TGTGCCAGCAGGGGACAGGGAATTGGTTCACCCCTCCACTTT; CDR3: CASRGQGIGSPLHF
V: TRBV19; D: .; size: .; J: TRBJ1-1; DNA: TGTGCCAGTAGTATAGCTTCTGCGGGGAGTGAAGCTTTCTTT; CDR3: CASSIASAGSEAFF
V: TRBV28; D: .; size: .; J: TRBJ1-2; DNA: TGTGCCAGCAGTTTGGCACAGAGAAACTATGGCTACACCTTC; CDR3: CASSLAQRNYGYTF
V: TRBV7-3; D: TRBD2; size: few; J: TRBJ2-1; DNA: TGTGCCAGCGCGAAGGGTAGCGGGAGTGTTGAGCAGTTCTTC; CDR3: CASAKGSGSVEQFF
V: TRBV7-2; D: TRBD1; size: .; J: TRBJ1-2; DNA: TGTGCCAGCAGCCCGGACAGGGGTCCCTTGGGCTACACCTTC; CDR3: CASSPDRGPLGYTF
V: TRBV7-9; D: .; size: .; J: TRBJ2-6; DNA: TGTGCCAGCAGCATTGCGGGGTCTGGGGCCAACGTCCTGACTTTC; CDR3: CASSIAGSGANVLTF
V: TRBV19; D: .; size: .; J: TRBJ1-2; DNA: TGTGCCAGTAGCCTTTCAGCGGGGAGAGACCCTAACTATGGCTACACCTTC; CDR3: CASSLSAGRDPNYGYTF
V: TRBV4-1; D: .; size: .; J: TRBJ1-4; DNA: TGCGCCAGCAGCCAAACCGGACAGATGGAAAAACTGTTTTTT; CDR3: CASSQTGQMEKLFF
V: TRBV5-4; D: .; size: .; J: TRBJ2-2; DNA: TGTGCCAGCAGCTGGGGGACTTCCCCCGGGGAGCTGTTTTTT; CDR3: CASSWGTSPGELFF
V: TRBV29-1; D: TRBD1; size: .; J: TRBJ1-4; DNA: TGCAGCGTTGGTCTCTTAAGGGGACAGAATAATGAAAAACTGTTTTTT; CDR3: CSVGLLRGQNNEKLFF
V: TRBV28; D: .; size: .; J: TRBJ1-2; DNA: TGTGCCAGCACGCCCCGAGGGACTAACTATGGCTACACCTTC; CDR3: CASTPRGTNYGYTF
V: TRBV5-8; D: TRBD2; size: .; J: TRBJ2-1; DNA: TGTGCCAGTCGACTAGCGGGAGTAGGGGGCAATGAGCAGTTCTTC; CDR3: CASRLAGVGGNEQFF
V: TRBV5-1; D: .; size: .; J: TRBJ2-7; DNA: TGCGCCAGCAGCTCCCGACAGGCAGGGTCCTACGAGCAGTACTTC; CDR3: CASSSRQAGSYEQYF
V: TRBV5-1; D: .; size: .; J: TRBJ2-1; DNA: TGCGCCAGCAGCCTAGGACAGTACAATGAGCAGTTCTTC; CDR3: CASSLGQYNEQFF
V: TRBV3-1/TRBV3-2; D: TRBD1; size: .; J: TRBJ1-2; DNA: TGTGCCAGCAGCCAAGGACAGGGGGATGGCTACACCTTC; CDR3: CASSQGQGDGYTF
V: TRBV19; D: TRBD1; size: .; J: TRBJ1-2; DNA: TGTGCCAGTAGTAAAAACAGGGGGCAGGGCTATGGCTACACCTTC; CDR3: CASSKNRGQGYGYTF
V: TRBV7-9; D: TRBD2; size: .; J: TRBJ2-6; DNA: TGTGCCAGCAGCTTCCGTATTGGGGCGGGAGGCCCTGGGGCCAACGTCCTGACTTTC; CDR3: CASSFRIGAGGPGANVLTF
V: TRBV29-1; D: TRBD1; size: .; J: TRBJ2-5; DNA: TGCAGCGTTGACCCGGCACAGGGGATGGGGACCCAGTACTTC; CDR3: CSVDPAQGMGTQYF
V: TRBV14; D: .; size: .; J: TRBJ1-1; DNA: TGTGCCAGCAGCCAAGATGGGCGCCTCACTGAAGCTTTCTTT; CDR3: CASSQDGRLTEAFF
V: TRBV19; D: TRBD1; size: once; J: TRBJ1-3; DNA: TGTGCCAGTAGCCCGGGACAGGGCTCTGGAAACACCATATATTTT; CDR3: CASSPGQGSGNTIYF
V: TRBV24-1; D: .; size: .; J: TRBJ2-1; DNA: TGTGCCACCAGTGATCCTGGCCGAGGGTACAATGAGCAGTTCTTC; CDR3: CATSDPGRGYNEQFF